This is a list of T cell receptor beta chains from one sample in a study of vaccination and CD4 T cells after COVID-19. These receptors have no known antigen. MiXCR, applied by TCRdb to the PCR reads, yields one record per CDR3 protein. The sample records around 15,000 distinct CDR3 sequences, roughly 73% being singletons. Sequencing was performed on CD4+ T cells from blood, cultured in vitro. The receptors stem from a human donor who had recovered from COVID-19. Both conserved end residues are part of each CDR3. D genes are given only for firm matches. Rows give clone size only sometimes, using once, few, many, or a class for an expanded clone.

CDR3aa,CDR3nt,v_gene,j_gene,d_gene,abundance
CASSSAKQLLTSNQPQHF,TGTGCCAGCAGTTCCGCCAAACAGTTACTTACAAGCAATCAGCCCCAGCATTTT,TRBV28,TRBJ1-5,.,.
CASSYPGWSTEAFF,TGTGCCAGCAGTTACCCGGGGTGGTCGACTGAAGCTTTCTTT,TRBV6-2/TRBV6-3,TRBJ1-1,.,.
CATSELLRGNEQFF,TGTGCCACCAGTGAGCTGCTCAGGGGAAATGAGCAGTTCTTC,TRBV24-1,TRBJ2-1,.,few
CSATSARQGGGNDQPQHF,TGCAGTGCTACTTCTGCCCGACAGGGGGGGGGGAACGATCAGCCCCAGCATTTT,TRBV20-1,TRBJ1-5,TRBD1,.
CASSYHGRSYGYTF,TGTGCCAGCAGTTACCACGGCAGGAGCTATGGCTACACCTTC,TRBV6-5,TRBJ1-2,.,few
CATTSDTDTQYF,TGTGCCACCACTAGCGACACAGATACGCAGTATTTT,TRBV24-1,TRBJ2-3,.,.
CASWSGTSGNQPQHF,TGTGCCTCCTGGTCAGGGACTTCTGGCAATCAGCCCCAGCATTTT,TRBV28,TRBJ1-5,.,.
CASKVAGGEYWTGELFF,TGTGCCAGCAAGGTAGCGGGAGGGGAATATTGGACCGGGGAGCTGTTTTTT,TRBV27,TRBJ2-2,TRBD2,.
CASSLVGSTDTQYF,TGTGCCAGCAGTTTAGTCGGTAGCACAGATACGCAGTATTTT,TRBV27,TRBJ2-3,.,once
CASSLSSSRFINYGYTF,TGTGCCAGCAGTTTATCATCAAGCAGGTTTATTAACTATGGCTACACCTTC,TRBV27,TRBJ1-2,.,.
CASSYLGGGQPQHF,TGTGCCAGCAGTTACCTAGGGGGGGGTCAGCCCCAGCATTTT,TRBV6-5,TRBJ1-5,.,.
CASTRQQETQYF,TGTGCCAGCACAAGACAGCAAGAGACCCAGTACTTC,TRBV6-1,TRBJ2-5,.,.
CSARDWGGSTDTQYF,TGCAGTGCTAGAGATTGGGGCGGGAGTACAGATACGCAGTATTTT,TRBV20-1,TRBJ2-3,TRBD2,.
CASSPGVRYGYTF,TGTGCCAGCAGTCCTGGAGTCCGCTATGGCTACACCTTC,TRBV12-3/TRBV12-4,TRBJ1-2,.,.
CSARDFLRQASNQPQHF,TGCAGTGCTAGAGATTTTTTAAGACAGGCTAGCAATCAGCCCCAGCATTTT,TRBV20-1,TRBJ1-5,.,few
CASSRDRSTDTQYF,TGTGCCAGCAGCCGGGACCGAAGCACAGATACGCAGTATTTT,TRBV7-2,TRBJ2-3,.,.